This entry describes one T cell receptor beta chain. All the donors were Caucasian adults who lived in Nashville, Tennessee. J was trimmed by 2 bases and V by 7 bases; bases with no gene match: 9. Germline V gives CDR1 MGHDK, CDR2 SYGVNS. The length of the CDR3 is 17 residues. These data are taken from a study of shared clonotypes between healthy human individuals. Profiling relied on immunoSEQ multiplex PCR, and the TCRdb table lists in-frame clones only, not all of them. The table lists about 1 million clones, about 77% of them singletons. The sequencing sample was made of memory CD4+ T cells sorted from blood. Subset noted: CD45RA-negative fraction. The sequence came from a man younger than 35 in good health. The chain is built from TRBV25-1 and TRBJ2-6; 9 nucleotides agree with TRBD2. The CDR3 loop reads CASMTSGGRAGANVLTF. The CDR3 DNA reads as TGTGCCAGCATGACAAGCGGGGGGAGGGCTGGGGCCAACGTCCTGACTTTC.